This entry features one TCR beta chain sequence. Its target is unknown. Trimming at V came to 6 bases and at J to 5 bases, leaving 8 bases not matched to a gene. The CDR3 sequence is 14 residues long. CDR1 is MDHEN, CDR2 SYDVKM, per germline. This sample was included in a study of cytomegalovirus exposure and HLA in healthy donors. PCR was performed using 60 Vbeta and 13 Jbeta primers. In the study's own analysis: A later analysis tallied 80 million or so unique TCR beta chains, 10 million to 12 million of them shared. Assay: immunoSEQ multiplex PCR; the TCRdb copy retains only in-frame clones and omits some. That table supplies the V and J calls and clone size; D and trimming were determined from the DNA. The sample includes roughly 220,000 clones, around four fifths of them seen just once. The study's findings and limits: According to a later analysis, donors in an Asian-associated ancestry cluster reportedly had fewer N-insertions than the approximately 720-donor mean.

The chain employs TRBV28 and TRBJ2-7, with 9 bases aligning to TRBD1. The origin of this receptor is a woman in her 40s in good health and CMV-seronegative. The specimen sequenced was PBMCs. The CDR3 coding sequence is TGTGCCAGCAGCCAGGGACAGGGAACCGACGAGCAGTACTTC. Protein: CASSQGQGTDEQYF.